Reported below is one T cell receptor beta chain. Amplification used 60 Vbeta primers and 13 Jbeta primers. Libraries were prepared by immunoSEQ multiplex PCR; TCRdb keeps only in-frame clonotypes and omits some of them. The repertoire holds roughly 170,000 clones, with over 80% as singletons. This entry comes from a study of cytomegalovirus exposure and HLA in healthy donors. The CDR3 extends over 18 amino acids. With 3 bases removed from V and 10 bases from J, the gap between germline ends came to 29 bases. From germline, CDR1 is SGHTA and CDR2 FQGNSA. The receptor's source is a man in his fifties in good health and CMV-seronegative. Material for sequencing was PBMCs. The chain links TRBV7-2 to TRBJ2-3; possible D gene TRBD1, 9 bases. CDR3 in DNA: TGTGCCAGCAGCTTTAGACGACAGGGGGTTATTAGCGGGACGGCGCAGTATTTT. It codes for CASSFRRQGVISGTAQYF.